This record covers a single T cell receptor (beta chain). Its specificity is not known. The entry originates in a study of shared clonotypes between healthy human individuals. CD45RO negativity and positive selection for CCR7 defined naive CD8 cells, a population that excluded terminally differentiated effector memory CD45RA+ cells. Several immunoSEQ 96-well plates shared each subset's DNA, each plate a replicate. The method was immunoSEQ multiplex PCR; TCRdb's version includes in-frame clones alone and lacks a portion of them. The sample consists of millions of clones, about 95% of them appearing once. Trimming removed 5 bases from V and 0 bases from J, with 4 bases in between. Germline CDR1 is SGHVS and CDR2 is FNYEAQ. CDR3 length: 12 amino acids. Study-wide results and caveats: Rarefaction indicated that sorted-subset sequencing remained incomplete although depth was large. The sharing of approximately 4.6% of naive CD4 clonotypes was seen across several donors. It was anticipated that sequencing depth would influence how many clonotypes donors shared.

V and J are TRBV7-6 and TRBJ1-1; D ambiguous. The receptor was derived from a man aged 18 to 30 in good health. The sample was naive CD8+ T cells sorted from blood. DNA for the CDR3: TGTGCCAGCAGCCCAATGAACACTGAAGCTTTCTTT. Protein sequence: CASSPMNTEAFF.